This T cell receptor (beta chain) originates from a study of T cell changes during pregnancy in multiple sclerosis. This clone was counted a single time. The CDR3 totals 15 residues. J gave up 2 bases and V 2 bases, and 6 bases lay outside the gene matches. Per germline, CDR1 SGHNT and CDR2 YYREEE (reference sequence). Measured with immunoSEQ multiplex PCR; TCRdb has only the in-frame clones, and not every one. Here the sample spans 49,000 or so clones, roughly nine tenths being singletons. The sequences come from CD4+ T cells from peripheral blood mononuclear cells, collected in the second trimester of pregnancy. The TCR comes from a female donor in good health, enrolled as a control in a pregnancy study. The chain is built from TRBV5-4 and TRBJ1-2; TRBD1 matches 7 bases. The CDR3 sequence is CASSLQGSPNYGYTF. For the CDR3, the DNA is TGTGCCAGCAGCTTACAGGGGTCACCCAACTATGGCTACACCTTC. The full variable domain, rest sourced from reference TRBV5-4 and TRBJ1-2, is ETGVTQSPTHLIKTRGQQVTLRCSSQSGHNTVSWYQQALGQGPQFIFQYYREEENGRGNFPPRFSGLQFPNYSSELNVNALELDDSALYLCASSLQGSPNYGYTFGSGTRLTVV.